This entry describes one TCR beta chain. These data originate in a study of blood T cell repertoires in COVID-19. Some clones are missing from TCRdb's copy, which holds only in-frame ones; the method was immunoSEQ multiplex PCR. The sample consists of under 70,000 clones, more than 60% of them appearing once. The sequenced material came from peripheral blood. This clonotype was sampled from a man aged 60 to 75 with acute or convalescent COVID-19.

The CDR3 spells CASSWETSGSGEQFF. The CDR3 DNA is TGTGCCAGCAGCTGGGAGACTAGCGGGAGCGGCGAGCAGTTCTTC. The chain links TRBV6-2 or TRBV6-3 to TRBJ2-1; 12 bases map to TRBD2. This CDR3 contains 15 residues. V lost 6 bases to trimming and J lost 10 bases; unmatched junction nucleotides: 10. Per the germline V gene, CDR1 is MNHEY and CDR2 is SVGEGT.